The 7 T cell receptor beta chains below all came from one sample that was sequenced in a study of cytomegalovirus exposure and HLA in healthy donors. Sequencing used immunoSEQ multiplex PCR; TCRdb keeps in-frame clones, though not all of them. The table includes roughly 250,000 clones, around nine tenths detected once. The specimen sequenced was PBMCs. The receptors derive from a man younger than 35 in good health and CMV-seronegative.

As concerns this clone: Other DNA sequences in the same sample also yield this CDR3. The rearrangement joins TRBV9 to TRBJ1-3; D gene unclear. The germline CDR1 and CDR2 sequences are SGDLS and YYNGEE. V lost 0 bases and J 4 bases, leaving 11 bases between the germline ends. The CDR3 loop spans 15 amino acids. CDR3 loop: CASSVGGGSGNTIYF. The DNA of the CDR3 is TGTGCCAGCAGCGTAGGGGGAGGTTCGGGAAACACCATATATTTT. Using reference TRBV9 and TRBJ1-3 for the parts outside the CDR3, the full variable domain is DSGVTQTPKHLITATGQRVTLRCSPRSGDLSVYWYQQSLDQGLQFLIQYYNGEERAKGNILERFSAQQFPDLHSELNLSSLELGDSALYFCASSVGGGSGNTIYFGEGSWLTVV.

The J gene is TRBJ1-3, the V gene TRBV27; D possibly corresponds to TRBD1 (5 bases). Germline V gene lookup returns CDR1 MNHEY and CDR2 SMNVEV (reference sequence). The CDR3 length is 14 residues. V dropped 6 bases and J dropped 4 bases, with 13 bases sitting between them. The CDR3 nucleotides read TGTGCCAGCAGCTCAGGGTTGTCCGGAAACACCATATATTTT. Translated, it gives CASSSGLSGNTIYF.

This chain uses TRBV14 with TRBJ2-2; D is possibly TRBD2 (5 bases). CDR1 is SGHDN and CDR2 is FVKESK in the germline V gene. V was clipped by 5 bases and J by 2 bases, with 15 bases between them. The CDR3 extends over 16 amino acids. The CDR3 spells CASSVGGKPNTGELFF. CDR3 coding DNA: TGTGCCAGCAGCGTTGGAGGCAAACCAAACACCGGGGAGCTGTTTTTT.

The genes are TRBV30 and TRBJ2-7; 11 bases match TRBD1. Germline loops: CDR1 GTSNPN, CDR2 SVGIG (reference sequence). Losses at the gene ends were 4 bases for V and 5 bases for J; bases not matched to a gene: 7. CDR3 length: 14 amino acids. CDR3 amino acids: CAWNAGQGVHEQYF. The CDR3 DNA sequence: TGTGCCTGGAATGCGGGACAGGGGGTCCACGAGCAGTACTTC. Full variable domain (rest looked up from reference TRBV30 and TRBJ2-7): SQTIHQWPATLVQPVGSPLSLECTVEGTSNPNLYWYRQAAGRGLQLLFYSVGIGQISSEVPQNLSASRPQDRQFILSSKKLLLSDSGFYLCAWNAGQGVHEQYFGPGTRLTVT.

The rearrangement uses TRBV27 and TRBJ1-5; the match to TRBD1 covers 8 bases. From germline, CDR1 is MNHEY and CDR2 SMNVEV (reference sequence). This CDR3 has 16 residues. The ends lost 2 bases at V and 7 bases at J; junction bases unmatched: 10. CDR3 in DNA: TGTGCCAGCAGTTTAAGGACAGGGATTGGAGTACAGCCCCAGCATTTT. Residues: CASSLRTGIGVQPQHF.

This chain joins TRBV12-5 and TRBJ2-2, with 8 nucleotides matching TRBD2. This CDR3 has 15 residues. V lost 6 bases and J lost 0; bases outside the gene matches: 3. Germline CDR1 reads LGHNT; CDR2 reads FRNRAP. The CDR3 DNA is TGTGCTAGTGGGTTAGCGGGGCCGAACACCGGGGAGCTGTTTTTT. This gives the protein CASGLAGPNTGELFF. Using reference TRBV12-5 and TRBJ2-2 for the parts outside the CDR3, the full variable domain is DARVTQTPRHKVTEMGQEVTMRCQPILGHNTVFWYRQTMMQGLELLAYFRNRAPLDDSGMPKDRFSAEMPDATLATLKIQPSEPRDSAVYFCASGLAGPNTGELFFGEGSRLTVL.

V and J are TRBV4-3 and TRBJ1-3; D is perhaps TRBD1 (5 bases). Deletions cut 0 bases from V and 3 bases from J, with 12 bases between. CDR1 is LGHNA, CDR2 YSLEER, per germline. The CDR3 has 16 residues. The CDR3 is CASSQDVGGYGNTIYF. The CDR3 DNA reads TGCGCCAGCAGCCAAGATGTCGGGGGGTATGGAAACACCATATATTTT.